A single T cell receptor beta chain is shown here with its context. Authors' data handling: Reference gene primer amplification gave nucleated cell count estimates. Generated by immunoSEQ multiplex PCR, the TCRdb table keeps only in-frame clones and is missing some. V, J and clone size are those of that table, while D and trimming were read from the DNA. The data contain about 300,000 clones, more than 75% of them singletons. This sample was taken from a study of blood T cell repertoires in COVID-19. Study overall: Whether acute or convalescent, the COVID-19 samples came from the United States, Italy and Spain. PBMCs, B-cell-depleted T cells, or T cells were the source of the cDNA or gDNA that made up the material.

From germline, CDR1 is MDHEN and CDR2 SYDVKM. With 1 base clipped from V and 5 bases from J, the junction kept 7 bases outside the gene matches. CDR3 length: 16 residues. The receptor was derived from a woman aged 45-65 years with acute or convalescent COVID-19. Source material: peripheral blood. This chain uses TRBV28 with TRBJ1-2, with 10 nucleotides matching TRBD1. CDR3 amino acids: CASSLSGTGVAYGYTF. The DNA for the CDR3 is TGTGCCAGCAGTTTATCCGGGACAGGGGTGGCTTATGGCTACACCTTC.